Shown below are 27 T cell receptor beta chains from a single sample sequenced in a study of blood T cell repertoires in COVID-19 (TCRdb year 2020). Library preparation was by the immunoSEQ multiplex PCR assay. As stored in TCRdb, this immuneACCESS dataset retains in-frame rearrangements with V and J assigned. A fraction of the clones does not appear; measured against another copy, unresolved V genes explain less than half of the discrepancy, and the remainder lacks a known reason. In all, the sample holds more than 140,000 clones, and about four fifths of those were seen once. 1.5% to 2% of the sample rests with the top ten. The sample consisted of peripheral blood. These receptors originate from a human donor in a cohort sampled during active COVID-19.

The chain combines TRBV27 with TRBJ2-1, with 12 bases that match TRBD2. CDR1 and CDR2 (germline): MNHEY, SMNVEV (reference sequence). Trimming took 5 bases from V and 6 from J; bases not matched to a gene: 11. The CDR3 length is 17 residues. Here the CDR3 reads CASSPSLLAGGSNEQFF. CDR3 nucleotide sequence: TGTGCCAGCAGTCCCAGCCTACTAGCGGGGGGTAGCAATGAGCAGTTCTTC.

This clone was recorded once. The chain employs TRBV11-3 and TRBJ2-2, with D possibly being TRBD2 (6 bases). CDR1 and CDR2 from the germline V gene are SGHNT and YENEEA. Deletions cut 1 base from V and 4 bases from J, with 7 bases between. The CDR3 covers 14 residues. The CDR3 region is CASSLAGVTGELFF. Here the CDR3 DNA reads TGTGCCAGCAGCTTAGCGGGAGTCACCGGGGAGCTGTTTTTT.

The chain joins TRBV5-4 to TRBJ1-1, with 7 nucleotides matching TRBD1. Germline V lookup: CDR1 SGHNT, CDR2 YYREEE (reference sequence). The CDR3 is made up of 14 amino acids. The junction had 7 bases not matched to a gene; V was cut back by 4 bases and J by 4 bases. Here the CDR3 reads CASSAQQGITEAFF. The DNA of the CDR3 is TGTGCCAGCAGCGCGCAACAGGGGATCACTGAAGCTTTCTTT.

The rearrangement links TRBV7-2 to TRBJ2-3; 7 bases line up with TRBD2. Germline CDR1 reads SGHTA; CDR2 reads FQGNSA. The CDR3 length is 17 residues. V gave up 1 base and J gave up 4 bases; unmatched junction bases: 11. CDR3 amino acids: CASSLGPAGVLPDTQYF. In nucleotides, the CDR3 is TGTGCCAGCAGCTTAGGGCCTGCGGGAGTCCTCCCAGATACGCAGTATTTT.

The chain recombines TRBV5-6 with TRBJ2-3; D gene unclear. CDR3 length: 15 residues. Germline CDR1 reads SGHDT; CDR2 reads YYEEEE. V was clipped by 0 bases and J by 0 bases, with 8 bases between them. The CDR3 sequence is CASSLAPSSTDTQYF. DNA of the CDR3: TGTGCCAGCAGCTTGGCCCCCTCTAGCACAGATACGCAGTATTTT.

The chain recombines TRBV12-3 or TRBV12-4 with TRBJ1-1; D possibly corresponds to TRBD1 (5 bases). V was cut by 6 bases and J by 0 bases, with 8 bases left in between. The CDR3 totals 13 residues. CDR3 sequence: CASSRQLNTEAFF. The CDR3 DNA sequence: TGTGCCAGCAGCCGACAGTTGAACACTGAAGCTTTCTTT.

The CDR3 loop is CASSFVGGPIYGYTF. Written as DNA, the CDR3 is TGTGCCAGCAGTTTTGTCGGGGGACCGATCTATGGCTACACCTTC. The rearrangement links TRBV28 to TRBJ1-2; D might be TRBD1 (5 bases). CDR1 and CDR2 (germline): MDHEN, SYDVKM. The CDR3 consists of 15 residues. Trimming shortened V by 3 bases and J by 4 bases, and 15 bases separated the two germline ends.

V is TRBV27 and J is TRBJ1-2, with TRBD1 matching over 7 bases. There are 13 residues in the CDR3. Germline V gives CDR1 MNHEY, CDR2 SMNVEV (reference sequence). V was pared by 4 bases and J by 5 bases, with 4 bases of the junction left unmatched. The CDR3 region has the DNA TGTGCCAGCAGTTCCCCGACAGGGTATGGCTACACCTTC. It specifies CASSSPTGYGYTF.

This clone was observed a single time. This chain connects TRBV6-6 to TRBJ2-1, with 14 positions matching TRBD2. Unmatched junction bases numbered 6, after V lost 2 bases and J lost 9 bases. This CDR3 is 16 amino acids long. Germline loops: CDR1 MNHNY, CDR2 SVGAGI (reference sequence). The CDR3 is CASSYRWGLAGVEQFF. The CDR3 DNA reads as TGTGCCAGCAGTTACCGGTGGGGACTAGCGGGAGTTGAGCAGTTCTTC.

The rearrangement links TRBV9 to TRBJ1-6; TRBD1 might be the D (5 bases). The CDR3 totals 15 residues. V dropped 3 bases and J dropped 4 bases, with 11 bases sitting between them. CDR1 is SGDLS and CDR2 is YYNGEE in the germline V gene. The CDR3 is CASSEGLGYNSPLHF. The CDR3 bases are TGTGCCAGCAGCGAGGGGTTAGGGTATAATTCACCCCTCCACTTT.

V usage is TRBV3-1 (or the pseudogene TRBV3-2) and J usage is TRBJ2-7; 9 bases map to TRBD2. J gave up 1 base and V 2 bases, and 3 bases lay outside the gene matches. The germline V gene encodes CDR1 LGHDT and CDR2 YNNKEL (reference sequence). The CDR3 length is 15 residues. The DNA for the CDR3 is TGTGCCAGCAGCCAACGAGCGGGAGGTTCCTACGAGCAGTACTTC. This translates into CASSQRAGGSYEQYF.

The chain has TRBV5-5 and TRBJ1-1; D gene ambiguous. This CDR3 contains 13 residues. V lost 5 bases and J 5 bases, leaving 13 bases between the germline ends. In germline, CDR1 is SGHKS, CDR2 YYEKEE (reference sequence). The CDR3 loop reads CASSTAVRTEAFF. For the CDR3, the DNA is TGTGCCAGCAGTACAGCGGTTAGGACTGAAGCTTTCTTT.

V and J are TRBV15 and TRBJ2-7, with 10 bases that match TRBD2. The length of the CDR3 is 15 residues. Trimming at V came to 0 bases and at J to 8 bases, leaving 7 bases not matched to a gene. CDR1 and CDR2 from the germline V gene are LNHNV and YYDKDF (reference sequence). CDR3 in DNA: TGTGCCACCAGCAGAGATCCCACTAGCGGGATGAAGCAGTACTTC. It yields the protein CATSRDPTSGMKQYF.

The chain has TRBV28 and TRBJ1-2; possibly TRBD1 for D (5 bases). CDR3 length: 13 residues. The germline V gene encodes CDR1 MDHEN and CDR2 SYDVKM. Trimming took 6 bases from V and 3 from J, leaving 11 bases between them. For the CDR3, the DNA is TGTGCCAGCAGAGAGGGACTTTACTATGGCTACACCTTC. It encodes CASREGLYYGYTF.

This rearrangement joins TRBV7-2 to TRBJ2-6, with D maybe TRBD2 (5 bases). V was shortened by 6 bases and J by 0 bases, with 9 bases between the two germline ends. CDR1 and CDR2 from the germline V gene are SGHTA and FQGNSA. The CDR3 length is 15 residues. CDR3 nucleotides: TGTGCCAGCAGACTAGAGAGCTCTGGGGCCAACGTCCTGACTTTC. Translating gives CASRLESSGANVLTF.

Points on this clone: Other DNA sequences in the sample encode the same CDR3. The CDR3 protein is CASSPGQGSYEQYF. Here the CDR3 DNA reads TGTGCCAGCTCCCCCGGACAGGGATCCTACGAGCAGTACTTC. The rearrangement links TRBV18 to TRBJ2-7; 8 bases align to TRBD1. V shed 6 bases, J shed 1 base, and the junction held 5 bases outside the gene matches. Germline V gene sequence: CDR1 KGHSH, CDR2 LQKENI. This CDR3 spans 14 amino acids.

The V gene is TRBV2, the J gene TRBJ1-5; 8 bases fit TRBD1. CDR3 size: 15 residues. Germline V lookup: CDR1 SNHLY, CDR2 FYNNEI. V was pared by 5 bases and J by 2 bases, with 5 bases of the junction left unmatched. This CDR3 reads CASSRDRNGNQPQHF. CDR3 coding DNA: TGTGCCAGCAGTCGGGACAGGAATGGCAATCAGCCCCAGCATTTT.

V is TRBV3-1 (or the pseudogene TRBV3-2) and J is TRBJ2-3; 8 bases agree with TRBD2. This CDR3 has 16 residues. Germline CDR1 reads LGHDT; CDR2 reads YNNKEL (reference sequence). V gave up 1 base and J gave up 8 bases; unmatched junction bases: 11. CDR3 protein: CASSQGPAGALGTQYF. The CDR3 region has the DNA TGTGCCAGCAGCCAAGGGCCAGCGGGAGCCCTTGGTACGCAGTATTTT.

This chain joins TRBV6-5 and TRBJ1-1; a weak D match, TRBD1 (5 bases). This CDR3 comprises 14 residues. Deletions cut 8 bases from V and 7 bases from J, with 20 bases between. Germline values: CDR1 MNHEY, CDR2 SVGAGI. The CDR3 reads CASQKEGVGLEAFF. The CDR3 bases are TGTGCCAGCCAAAAGGAAGGGGTGGGGCTTGAAGCTTTCTTT.

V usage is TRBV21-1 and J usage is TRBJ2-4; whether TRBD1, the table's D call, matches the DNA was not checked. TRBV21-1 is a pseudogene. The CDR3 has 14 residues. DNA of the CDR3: TGTGCCAGGCGTAGACACGTTCTGAGAAACATTCAGTACTTC. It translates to CARRRHVLRNIQYF.

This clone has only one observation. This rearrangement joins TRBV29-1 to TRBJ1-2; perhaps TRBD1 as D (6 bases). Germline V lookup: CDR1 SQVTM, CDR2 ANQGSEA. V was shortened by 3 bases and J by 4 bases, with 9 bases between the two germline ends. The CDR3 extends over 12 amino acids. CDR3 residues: CSVERGAYGYTF. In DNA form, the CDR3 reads TGCAGCGTTGAGCGGGGGGCCTATGGCTACACCTTC.

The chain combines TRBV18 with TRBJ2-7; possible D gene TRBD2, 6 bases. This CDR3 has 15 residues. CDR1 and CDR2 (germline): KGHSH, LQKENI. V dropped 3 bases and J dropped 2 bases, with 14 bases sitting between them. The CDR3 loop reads CASSPSRWGAYEQYF. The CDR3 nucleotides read TGTGCCAGCTCACCGTCTAGATGGGGGGCCTACGAGCAGTACTTC.

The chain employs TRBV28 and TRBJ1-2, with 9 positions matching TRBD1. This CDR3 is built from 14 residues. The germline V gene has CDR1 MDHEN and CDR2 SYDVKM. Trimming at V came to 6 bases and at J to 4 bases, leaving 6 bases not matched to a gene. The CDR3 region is CASRNPQGAYGYTF. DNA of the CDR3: TGTGCCAGCAGAAATCCACAGGGGGCCTATGGCTACACCTTC.

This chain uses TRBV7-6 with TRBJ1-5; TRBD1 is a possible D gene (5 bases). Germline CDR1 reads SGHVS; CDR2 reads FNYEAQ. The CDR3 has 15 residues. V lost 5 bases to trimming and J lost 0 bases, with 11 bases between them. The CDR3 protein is CASSADSYSNQPQHF. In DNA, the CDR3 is TGTGCCAGCAGCGCCGACAGTTATAGCAATCAGCCCCAGCATTTT. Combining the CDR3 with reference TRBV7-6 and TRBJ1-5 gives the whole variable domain GAGVSQSPRYKVTKRGQDVALRCDPISGHVSLYWYRQALGQGPEFLTYFNYEAQQDKSGLPNDRFSAERPEGSISTLTIQRTEQRDSAMYRCASSADSYSNQPQHFGDGTRLSIL.

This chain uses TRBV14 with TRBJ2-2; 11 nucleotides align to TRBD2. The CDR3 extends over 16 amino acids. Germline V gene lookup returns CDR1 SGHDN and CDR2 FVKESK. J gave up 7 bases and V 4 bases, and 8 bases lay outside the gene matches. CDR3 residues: CASSLTSGSRIGELFF. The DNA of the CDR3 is TGTGCCAGCAGCCTCACTAGCGGGAGTAGGATCGGGGAGCTGTTTTTT.

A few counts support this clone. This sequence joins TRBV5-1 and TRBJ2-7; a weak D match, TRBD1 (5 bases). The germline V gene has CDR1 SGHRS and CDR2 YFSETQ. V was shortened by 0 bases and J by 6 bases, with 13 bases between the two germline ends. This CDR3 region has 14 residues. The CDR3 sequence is CASSLVDISVEQYF. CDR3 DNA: TGCGCCAGCAGCTTGGTGGACATCTCGGTCGAGCAGTACTTC.

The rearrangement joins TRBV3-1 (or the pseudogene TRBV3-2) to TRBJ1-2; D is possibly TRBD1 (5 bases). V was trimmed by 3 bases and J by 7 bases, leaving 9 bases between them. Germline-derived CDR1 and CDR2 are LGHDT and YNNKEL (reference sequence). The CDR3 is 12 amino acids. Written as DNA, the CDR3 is TGTGCCAGCAGCCAGACAGCACGTGGCTACACCTTC. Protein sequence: CASSQTARGYTF.